The following is a T cell receptor (beta chain) sequence with its context. Assay: immunoSEQ multiplex PCR; the TCRdb copy retains only in-frame clones and omits some. This table has approximately 50,000 clones, more than 80% appearing once. These data originate in a study of blood T cell repertoires in COVID-19. From germline, CDR1 is SQVTM and CDR2 ANQGSEA. The CDR3 runs to 14 residues. The chain employs TRBV29-1 and TRBJ2-3; weak D call: TRBD2 (7 bases). The material sequenced was peripheral blood. This clonotype originated in a man aged 55 to 70 with acute or convalescent COVID-19. The CDR3 region is CSVWGGASTDTQYF. The CDR3 region has the DNA TGCAGTGTCTGGGGGGGGGCTAGCACAGATACGCAGTATTTT.